This TCR beta chain was identified in a study of blood T cell repertoires in COVID-19. The CDR3 length is 16 residues. Germline V gene data show CDR1 as MNHNS and CDR2 as SASEGT. Trimming removed 1 base at V and 2 bases at J, with 12 bases between. Sequenced by immunoSEQ multiplex PCR; TCRdb stores in-frame clones only, minus some. The table records 150,000 to 200,000 clones, approximately 90% of them present only once. The sample consisted of peripheral blood. The V call is TRBV6-1, the J call TRBJ1-5; possible D gene TRBD1, 6 bases. This clonotype was sampled from a man in his sixties or seventies with active or convalescent COVID-19. The CDR3 here is CASSEVGRGGNQPQHF. The CDR3 coding sequence is TGTGCCAGCAGTGAAGTGGGCAGGGGTGGCAATCAGCCCCAGCATTTT.